This T cell receptor (beta chain) is drawn from a study of glioma-infiltrating T cells after dendritic cell vaccination. Documented time point: after dendritic cell vaccination, including at tumor progression/relapse. Fresh-frozen tumor tissue and more than two years of survival data were available for all. Amplification used 60 V beta primers and 13 J beta primers. Method: immunoSEQ multiplex PCR; TCRdb's copy keeps in-frame clones and lacks some. The data show roughly 100,000 clones, about 90% seen once. The clonotype comes from a human donor with glioblastoma. The sample in question was blood, obtained after dendritic cell vaccination.

This chain's CDR3 is CASSRGTGPLQETQYF. Here the CDR3 DNA reads TGTGCCAGCAGCCGAGGGACAGGACCCCTCCAAGAGACCCAGTACTTC. V and J are TRBV5-6 and TRBJ2-5, with TRBD1 identical over 8 bases. The V segment lost 4 bases and the J segment 1 base; nucleotides outside the gene matches: 9. There are 16 residues in the CDR3. Germline CDR1 reads SGHDT; CDR2 reads YYEEEE.